The 22 T cell receptor beta chains reported below all come from one sample, sequenced in a study of blood T cells in healthy people across ages. It was with a sample-barcoded 5' primer and a J-beta primer mix that a second PCR of roughly 7 to 12 cycles was run. TCRdb recomputed calls from the 5' RACE reads with MiXCR, one row per CDR3 protein. There are fewer than 1.5 million distinct CDR3 sequences in the sample; approximately 38% occur only once, and 7.9% lies in the top ten. The source material was blood. Receptors were obtained from a young woman in good health.

A few counts support this clonotype. V is TRBV4-2 and J is TRBJ1-6, with 7 bases fitting TRBD1. J was trimmed by 9 bases and V by 0 bases; bases with no gene match: 5. CDR1 and CDR2 (germline): LGHNA, YNFKEQ. This CDR3 has 15 residues. CDR3 loop: CASSQDQAGGSPLHF. In DNA, the CDR3 is TGTGCCAGCAGCCAAGATCAGGCAGGGGGTTCACCCCTCCACTTT.

J is TRBJ1-2 and V is TRBV6-5; 7 nucleotides match TRBD1. Trimming at V came to 5 bases and at J to 3 bases, leaving 6 bases not matched to a gene. Germline assignment: CDR1 MNHEY and CDR2 SVGAGI. The CDR3 consists of 14 residues. The chain's CDR3 is CASSGDSAYYGYTF. The CDR3, as DNA: TGTGCCAGCAGTGGGGACAGCGCTTACTATGGCTACACCTTC.

This chain links TRBV12-3 or TRBV12-4 with TRBJ1-1, with no clear D. The CDR3 sequence is 13 residues long. The ends were cut back, 5 bases at V and 8 bases at J, with 15 bases in the middle. CDR3 sequence reads: CASSPSSGVEAFF. The CDR3 bases are TGTGCCAGCAGTCCATCGTCCGGGGTGGAAGCTTTCTTT.

The chain employs TRBV20-1 and TRBJ1-6, with 10 bases aligning to TRBD1. The CDR3 loop spans 15 amino acids. V lost 0 bases, J lost 7 bases, and 3 bases stayed unmatched. Germline V gives CDR1 DFQATT, CDR2 SNEGSKA (reference sequence). The DNA of the CDR3 is TGCAGTGCTAGAGATCAGGGACAGGGGAATTCACCCCTCCACTTT. Translated, it gives CSARDQGQGNSPLHF.

This clonotype was counted a few times. The chain uses TRBV20-1 and TRBJ2-3; D remains ambiguous. The CDR3 sequence is 11 residues long. Germline V gene data show CDR1 as DFQATT and CDR2 as SNEGSKA (reference sequence). The ends were cut back, 5 bases at V and 7 bases at J, with 10 bases in the middle. CDR3 protein: CSASPKNTQYF. The CDR3 DNA is TGCAGTGCTTCACCCAAAAATACGCAGTATTTT.

The CDR3 sequence is CATTGRGSNQPQHF. The CDR3 bases are TGCGCCACGACAGGTCGAGGCAGCAATCAGCCCCAGCATTTT. The J gene is TRBJ1-5, the V gene TRBV5-1, with a tentative D call TRBD1 (6 bases). Germline-derived CDR1 and CDR2 are SGHRS and YFSETQ. Deletions cut 9 bases from V and 1 base from J, with 14 bases between. This CDR3 has 14 residues. Full variable domain (outside the CDR3, taken from reference TRBV5-1 and TRBJ1-5): KAGVTQTPRYLIKTRGQQVTLSCSPISGHRSVSWYQQTPGQGLQFLFEYFSETQRNKGNFPGRFSGRQFSNSRSEMNVSTLELGDSALYLCATTGRGSNQPQHFGDGTRLSIL.

This clonotype was detected only a few times. The genes are TRBV12-5 and TRBJ2-7; the D gene is possibly TRBD1 (6 bases). Trimming took 4 bases from V and 3 from J, leaving 13 bases between them. Germline CDR1 LGHNT, CDR2 FRNRAP. The CDR3 has 14 residues. CDR3 nucleotides: TGTGCTAGTGGTTGGGGGCAGGGTTACTACGAGCAGTACTTC. Translation gives CASGWGQGYYEQYF.

This clonotype has ten or more counts. This sequence joins TRBV14 and TRBJ2-5; 14 bases are shared with TRBD2. The junction had 7 bases not matched to a gene; V was cut back by 1 base and J by 3 bases. The germline gives CDR1 SGHDN, CDR2 FVKESK. There are 18 residues in the CDR3. The CDR3 loop reads CASSQVRTSGGHKETQYF. For the CDR3, the DNA is TGTGCCAGCAGCCAAGTCCGGACTAGCGGGGGGCATAAAGAGACCCAGTACTTC.

This clonotype was picked up a small number of times. The genes are TRBV3-1 and TRBJ2-7; 8 bases are shared with TRBD2. This CDR3 has 14 amino acids. In germline, CDR1 is LGHDT, CDR2 YNNKEL (reference sequence). V gave up 4 bases and J gave up 3 bases; unmatched junction bases: 5. Written as DNA, the CDR3 is TGTGCCAGCAGCCCGGGAGGGTTTTACTACGAGCAGTACTTC. This gives the protein CASSPGGFYYEQYF.

J is TRBJ2-4 and V is TRBV25-1, with 9 bases fitting TRBD2. The tail of the sequence fits TRBJ2-7 better, so the J call may be wrong. The CDR3 has 14 amino acids. Germline V gene data show CDR1 as MGHDK and CDR2 as SYGVNS. CDR3 sequence reads: CASSRWREGPEQYF. The CDR3 bases are TGTGCCAGCAGTAGATGGCGGGAGGGCCCCGAGCAGTACTTC.

There are a few counts of this clonotype. The chain employs TRBV7-2 and TRBJ1-2, with D perhaps matching TRBD1 (6 bases). Germline V gene data show CDR1 as SGHTA and CDR2 as FQGNSA. The V gene lost 4 bases and the J gene lost 5 bases, with 17 bases spanning the gap. CDR3 length: 15 amino acids. CDR3 in DNA: TGTGCCAGCAGCTCGAATCAGGGGCGTTCTTATGGCTACACCTTC. It is translated as CASSSNQGRSYGYTF.

On this clonotype itself: This could be a read error, since a much larger clone is one nucleotide away. The chain employs TRBV12-3 or TRBV12-4 and TRBJ2-4; 7 nucleotides align to TRBD1. V lost 11 bases, J lost 3 bases, and 13 bases stayed unmatched. This CDR3 comprises 15 residues. In DNA, the CDR3 is TGTGCCGGCACCTATACGGCAGGGGGCAAAAACATTCAGTACTTC. This gives the protein CAGTYTAGGKNIQYF.

This clonotype was picked up a small number of times. V is TRBV5-5 and J is TRBJ2-3; 9 bases agree with TRBD1. Germline CDR1 and CDR2: SGHKS and YYEKEE (reference sequence). V dropped 2 bases and J dropped 2; count of bases not matched to a gene: 6. The CDR3 spans 16 residues. The CDR3 nucleotides read TGTGCCAGCAGCTTTTCAGGACAGGGGATCACAGATACGCAGTATTTT. This codes for CASSFSGQGITDTQYF.

This rearrangement joins TRBV3-1 to TRBJ2-7; a possible D gene is TRBD2 (5 bases). Per germline, CDR1 LGHDT and CDR2 YNNKEL (reference sequence). Trimming removed 4 bases from V and 5 bases from J, with 9 bases in between. The CDR3 has 12 amino acids. The CDR3 loop is CASSPTADEQYF. The CDR3 DNA follows: TGTGCCAGCAGCCCTACAGCGGACGAGCAGTACTTC.

V is TRBV20-1 and J is TRBJ2-5; D may be TRBD1 (6 bases). The CDR3 is made up of 15 amino acids. Trimming shortened V by 4 bases and J by 1 base, and 16 bases separated the two germline ends. Germline values: CDR1 DFQATT, CDR2 SNEGSKA (reference sequence). CDR3 protein: CSANDPGHVQETQYF. CDR3 bases: TGCAGTGCTAATGACCCGGGACACGTCCAAGAGACCCAGTACTTC.

The chain links TRBV11-2 to TRBJ2-2, with 7 bases identical to TRBD1. Germline trimming cut 3 bases from V and 6 bases from J; bases unmatched to any gene: 7. Germline loops: CDR1 SGHAT, CDR2 FQNNGV. There are 15 residues in the CDR3. DNA for the CDR3: TGTGCCAGCAGCTTGGACAGGATCGGCGCCGGGGAGCTGTTTTTT. This encodes CASSLDRIGAGELFF.

This clonotype occurred a few times. J is TRBJ2-5 and V is TRBV11-2; D uncertain. CDR3 length equals 12 residues. V was shortened by 1 base and J by 11 bases, with 11 bases between the two germline ends. CDR1 is SGHAT and CDR2 is FQNNGV in the germline V gene. The CDR3 DNA reads TGTGCCAGCAGCTTAGTACGCAATGAGCAGTACTTC. Its protein is CASSLVRNEQYF.

This clonotype has only one observation. V and J are TRBV6-2 or TRBV6-3 and TRBJ2-3, with 8 positions matching TRBD2. This CDR3 region has 16 residues. Germline-derived CDR1 and CDR2 are MNHEY and SVGEGT. V trimming: 7 bases; J trimming: 0 bases; junction bases outside the gene matches: 9. CDR3 residues: CASTRGGQLSTDTQYF. DNA for the CDR3: TGTGCCAGCACCCGGGGGGGCCAGCTCAGCACAGATACGCAGTATTTT.

J is TRBJ2-1 and V is TRBV4-2, with TRBD2 matching over 8 bases. The CDR3 has 14 amino acids. Germline CDR1 LGHNA, CDR2 YNFKEQ. Unmatched junction bases numbered 3, after V lost 2 bases and J lost 6 bases. The CDR3 spells CASSQPLAVNEQFF. CDR3 in DNA: TGTGCCAGCAGCCAACCACTAGCGGTCAATGAGCAGTTCTTC.

The chain joins TRBV5-1 to TRBJ2-1; TRBD1 is a possible D gene (6 bases). The CDR3 is 15 residues long. Germline CDR1 is SGHRS and CDR2 is YFSETQ. V lost 3 bases and J lost 2, with 12 bases in between. CDR3 sequence (DNA): TGCGCCAGCAGCTCAGGACAGCCGGCCTACAATGAGCAGTTCTTC. Residues: CASSSGQPAYNEQFF. The whole variable domain, filled in from reference TRBV5-1 and TRBJ2-1, reads KAGVTQTPRYLIKTRGQQVTLSCSPISGHRSVSWYQQTPGQGLQFLFEYFSETQRNKGNFPGRFSGRQFSNSRSEMNVSTLELGDSALYLCASSSGQPAYNEQFFGPGTRLTVL.

This clonotype was recorded a few times. The chain is built from TRBV6-5 and TRBJ2-7; D is undetermined. This CDR3 region has 10 residues. V lost 8 bases, J lost 8 bases, and 10 bases lay in between. The germline V gene encodes CDR1 MNHEY and CDR2 SVGAGI. CDR3 bases: TGTGCCAGCGGGCAACGGAAGCAGTACTTC. Protein product: CASGQRKQYF.

This clonotype was detected a few times. CDR3 amino acids: CASGDTGGETQYF. The CDR3 region has the DNA TGTGCTAGTGGTGATACAGGGGGCGAGACCCAGTACTTC. The chain carries TRBV12-5 and TRBJ2-4; 9 bases map to TRBD1. Matching the DNA end better, TRBJ2-5 makes the J call doubtful. Germline V gives CDR1 LGHNT, CDR2 FRNRAP. This CDR3 spans 13 amino acids.